The sequence of this T cell receptor beta chain was determined in a study of metastatic and nonmetastatic thyroid tumors. Study background: Comparative analysis of repertoires was undertaken across blood and tumor or nodule tissue obtained from malignant and benign thyroid patients. Study results and limitations: Versus benign nodules, malignant thyroid tumors reportedly had significantly higher TCR beta diversity, in blood and tumor.

This clone was counted between two and nine times. Antigen: not known. Among the patients, none had received any treatment before thyroid surgery. Germline CDR1 MDHEN, CDR2 SYDVKM. Trimming removed 7 bases from V and 6 bases from J; junction bases left unmatched: 3. The length of the CDR3 is 11 residues. Study processing details: Built for papillary thyroid cancer, a distant-metastasis classifier drew on CDR3 differences across clinicopathological groups. TCRdb re-called the PCR reads with MiXCR. The authors' filters were not applied to this entry. The top ten clones hold 23% of a sample with 15,000 or so clones, around 3.8% of them seen once.

The chain is built from TRBV28 and TRBJ2-7, with TRBD1 matching 7 bases. The source material was tumor tissue. The receptor was isolated from a female donor with papillary thyroid cancer or a benign thyroid nodule (not recorded which). Some clones in this sample may be carry-over from other donors' samples. The CDR3 sequence is CASKQGFEQYF. Written as DNA, the CDR3 is TGTGCCAGCAAACAGGGGTTCGAGCAGTACTTC.